This TCR beta chain is drawn from a study of neurological immune-mediated disorders. Study-wide results and limits: HTLV-1-associated myelopathy led in TCR clonal expansion, while multiple sclerosis ranked lowest, below healthy controls. It was the repertoires of 18 of 34 multiple sclerosis patients that phylogenetic grouping placed in one related-CDR3 cluster, which is a possible signature.

This clonotype was counted between two and nine times. Its matching antigen is unknown. Synthesis of cDNA was accomplished via 5'RACE employing 10-nucleotide random UMIs. TCRdb fed the 5' RACE reads into MiXCR, producing one record per CDR3 protein. The sample yields 66,000 or so distinct CDR3 sequences, roughly 5.5% seen once. The V end was cut by 1 base, the J end by 4 bases, with 8 bases between. Germline V gene sequence: CDR1 SGHVS, CDR2 FNYEAQ. This CDR3 has 13 residues. Sequenced: PBMCs. This TCR derives from a woman aged 25 to 39 with multiple sclerosis. V and J are TRBV7-6 and TRBJ2-7, with a weak D call TRBD1 (5 bases). This chain's CDR3 is CASSLGRVYEQYF. CDR3 nucleotide sequence: TGTGCCAGCAGCTTAGGCAGGGTGTACGAGCAGTACTTC. Full variable domain (outside the CDR3, taken from reference TRBV7-6 and TRBJ2-7): GAGVSQSPRYKVTKRGQDVALRCDPISGHVSLYWYRQALGQGPEFLTYFNYEAQQDKSGLPNDRFSAERPEGSISTLTIQRTEQRDSAMYRCASSLGRVYEQYFGPGTRLTVT.